This TCR beta chain originates from a study of OX40 agonist ivuxolimab in advanced cancers. Background on the study: While on treatment, patients had intravenous ivuxolimab at 0.01 to 10 mg/kg every 2 weeks. Whole-study findings and limits: On average, a greater number of expanded clones characterised CD8+ T cells relative to CD4+. Undetermined was the antigen specificity of the expanded peripheral T cells.

Of note for this clone: The antigen remains unidentified.

Clones were sequenced by immunoSEQ multiplex PCR, and TCRdb holds only the in-frame ones, with some missing. Seen here are tens of thousands of clones, roughly 80% observed once, and the top ten hold about 15%. The CDR3 contains 16 residues. CDR1 and CDR2 (germline): MNHEY, SMNVEV (reference sequence). V was shortened by 3 bases and J by 1 base, with 16 bases between the two germline ends. The input for sequencing was CD4+ or CD8+ T cells sorted from blood, taken in a trial of the OX40 agonist ivuxolimab. This receptor was obtained from an adult with an advanced solid tumor such as melanoma, head and neck, liver or kidney cancer. V is TRBV27 and J is TRBJ2-7, with D maybe TRBD2 (6 bases). The CDR3 sequence is CASSFVPGVGSYEQYF. DNA for the CDR3: TGTGCCAGCAGTTTCGTCCCGGGAGTGGGTTCCTACGAGCAGTACTTC.